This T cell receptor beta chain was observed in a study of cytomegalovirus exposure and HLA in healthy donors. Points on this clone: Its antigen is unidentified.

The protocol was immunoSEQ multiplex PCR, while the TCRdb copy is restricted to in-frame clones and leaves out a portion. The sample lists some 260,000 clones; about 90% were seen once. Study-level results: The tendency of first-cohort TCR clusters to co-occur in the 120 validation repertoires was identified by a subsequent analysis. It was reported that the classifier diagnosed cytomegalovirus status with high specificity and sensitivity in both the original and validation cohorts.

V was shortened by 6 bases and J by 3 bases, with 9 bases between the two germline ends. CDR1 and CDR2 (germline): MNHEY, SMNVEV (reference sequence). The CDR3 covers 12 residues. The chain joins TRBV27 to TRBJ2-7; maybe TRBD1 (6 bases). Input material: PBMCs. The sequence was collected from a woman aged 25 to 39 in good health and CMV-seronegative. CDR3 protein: CASSSRGYEQYF. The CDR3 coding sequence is TGTGCCAGCAGCAGCAGGGGCTACGAGCAGTACTTC.